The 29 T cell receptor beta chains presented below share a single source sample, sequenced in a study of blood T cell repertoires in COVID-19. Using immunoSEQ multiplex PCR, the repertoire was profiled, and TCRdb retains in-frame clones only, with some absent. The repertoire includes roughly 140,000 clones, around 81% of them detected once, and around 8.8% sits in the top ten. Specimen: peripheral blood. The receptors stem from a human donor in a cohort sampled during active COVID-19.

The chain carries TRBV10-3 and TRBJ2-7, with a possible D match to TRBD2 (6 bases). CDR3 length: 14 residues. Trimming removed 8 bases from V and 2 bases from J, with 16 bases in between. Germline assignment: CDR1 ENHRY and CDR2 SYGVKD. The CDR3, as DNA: TGTGCCATCGCCGGGGCTAGCGAGGCCTACGAGCAGTACTTC. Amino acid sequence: CAIAGASEAYEQYF.

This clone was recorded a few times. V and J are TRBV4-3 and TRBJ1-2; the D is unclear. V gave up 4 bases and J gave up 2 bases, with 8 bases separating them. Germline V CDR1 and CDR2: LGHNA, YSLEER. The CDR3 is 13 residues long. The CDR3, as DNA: TGCGCCAGCAGCCCGGTGGTAAACTATGGCTACACCTTC. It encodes CASSPVVNYGYTF.

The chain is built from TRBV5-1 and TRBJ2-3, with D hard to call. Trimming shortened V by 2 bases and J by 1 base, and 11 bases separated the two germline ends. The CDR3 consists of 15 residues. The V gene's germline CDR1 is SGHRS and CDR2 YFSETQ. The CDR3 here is CASSFQASGTDTQYF. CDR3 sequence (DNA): TGCGCCAGCAGCTTCCAGGCCTCCGGCACAGATACGCAGTATTTT.

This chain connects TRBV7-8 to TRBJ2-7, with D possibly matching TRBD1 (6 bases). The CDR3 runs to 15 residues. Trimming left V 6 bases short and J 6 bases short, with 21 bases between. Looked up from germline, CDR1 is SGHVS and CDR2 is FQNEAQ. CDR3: CASSFATGHRSEQYF. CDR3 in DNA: TGTGCCAGCAGTTTCGCGACGGGACATCGGTCCGAGCAGTACTTC.

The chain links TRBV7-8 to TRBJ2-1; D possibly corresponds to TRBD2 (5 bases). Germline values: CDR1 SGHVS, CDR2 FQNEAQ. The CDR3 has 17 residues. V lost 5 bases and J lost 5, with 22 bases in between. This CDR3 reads CASSKKVGYNGDNEQFF. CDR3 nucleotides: TGTGCCAGCAGCAAGAAAGTTGGTTACAACGGGGACAATGAGCAGTTCTTC.

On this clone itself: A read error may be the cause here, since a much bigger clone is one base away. CDR3 amino acids: CASSGQGNTEAFF. CDR3 DNA: TGTGCCAGCAGCGGACAGGGGAACACTGAAGCTTTCTTT. This chain joins TRBV12-3 or TRBV12-4 and TRBJ1-1; the match to TRBD1 covers 8 bases. The CDR3 spans 13 residues. The V gene end was trimmed by 6 bases and the J gene end by 1 base; junction bases not matched to a gene: 1.

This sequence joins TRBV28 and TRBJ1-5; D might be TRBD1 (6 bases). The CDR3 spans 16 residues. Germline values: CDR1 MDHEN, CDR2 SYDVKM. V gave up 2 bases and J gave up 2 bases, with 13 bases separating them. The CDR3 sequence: CASSLTPDSRNQPQHF. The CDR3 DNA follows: TGTGCCAGCAGTTTAACTCCGGACAGTCGCAATCAGCCCCAGCATTTT.

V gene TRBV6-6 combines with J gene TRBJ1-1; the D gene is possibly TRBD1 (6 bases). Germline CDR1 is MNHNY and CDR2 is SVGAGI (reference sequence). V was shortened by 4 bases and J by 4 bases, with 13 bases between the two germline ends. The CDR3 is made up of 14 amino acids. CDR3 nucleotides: TGTGCCAGCAGTTTAACACAGGGTTTCACTGAAGCTTTCTTT. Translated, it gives CASSLTQGFTEAFF.

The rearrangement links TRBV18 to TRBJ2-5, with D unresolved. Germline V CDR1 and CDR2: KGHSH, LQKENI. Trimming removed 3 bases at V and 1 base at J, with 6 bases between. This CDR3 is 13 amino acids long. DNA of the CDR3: TGTGCCAGCTCACCTGGCGGCCAAGAGACCCAGTACTTC. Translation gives CASSPGGQETQYF.

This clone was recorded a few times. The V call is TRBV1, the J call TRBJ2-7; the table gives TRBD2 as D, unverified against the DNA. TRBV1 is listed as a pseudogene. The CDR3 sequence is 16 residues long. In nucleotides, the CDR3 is TGCACCAGCAGCCAAGAGGGCGGGCGCCCCTCCTACGAGCAGTACTTC. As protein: CTSSQEGGRPSYEQYF.

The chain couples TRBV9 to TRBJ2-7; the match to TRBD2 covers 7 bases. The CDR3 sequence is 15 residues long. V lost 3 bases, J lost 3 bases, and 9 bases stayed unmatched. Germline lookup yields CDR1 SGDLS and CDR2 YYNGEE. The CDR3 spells CASSARLADIYEQYF. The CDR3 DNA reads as TGTGCCAGCAGCGCCCGGCTAGCGGATATCTACGAGCAGTACTTC.

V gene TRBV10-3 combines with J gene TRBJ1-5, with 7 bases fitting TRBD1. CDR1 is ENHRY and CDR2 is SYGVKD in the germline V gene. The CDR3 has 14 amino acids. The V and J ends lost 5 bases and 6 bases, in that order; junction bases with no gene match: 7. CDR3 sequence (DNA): TGTGCCATCAGTCGACAGGGTGGTACTCAGCCCCAGCATTTT. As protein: CAISRQGGTQPQHF.

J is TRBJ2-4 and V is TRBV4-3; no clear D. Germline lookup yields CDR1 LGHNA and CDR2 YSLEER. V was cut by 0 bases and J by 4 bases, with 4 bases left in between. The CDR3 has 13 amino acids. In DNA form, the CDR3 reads TGCGCCAGCAGCCAAGATCAGAAAAACATTCAGTACTTC. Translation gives CASSQDQKNIQYF.

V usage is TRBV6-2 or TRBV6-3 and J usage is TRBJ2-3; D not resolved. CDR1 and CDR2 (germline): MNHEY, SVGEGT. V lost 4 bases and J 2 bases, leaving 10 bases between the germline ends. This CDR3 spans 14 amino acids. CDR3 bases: TGTGCCAGCAGTTCCGCCGGTTACACAGATACGCAGTATTTT. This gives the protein CASSSAGYTDTQYF.

This CDR3 is CASSLGALNEQFF. Written as DNA, the CDR3 is TGTGCCAGCAGCTTAGGGGCCCTCAATGAGCAGTTCTTC. This rearrangement joins TRBV7-2 to TRBJ2-1; D remains ambiguous. V shed 1 base and J shed 6 bases, with 7 bases lying between them. The CDR3 contains 13 residues. CDR1 and CDR2 (germline): SGHTA, FQGNSA. The entire variable domain, with the rest obtained from reference TRBV7-2 and TRBJ2-1, is as follows: GAGVSQSPSNKVTEKGKDVELRCDPISGHTALYWYRQSLGQGLEFLIYFQGNSAPDKSGLPSDRFSAERTGGSVSTLTIQRTQQEDSAVYLCASSLGALNEQFFGPGTRLTVL.

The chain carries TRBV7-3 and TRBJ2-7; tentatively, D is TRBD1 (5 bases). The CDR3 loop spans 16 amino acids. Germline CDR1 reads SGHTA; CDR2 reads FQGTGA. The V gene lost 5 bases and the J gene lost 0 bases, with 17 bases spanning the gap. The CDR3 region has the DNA TGTGCCAGCAGCCAAATCCGGTGGGGCAGCTCCTACGAGCAGTACTTC. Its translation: CASSQIRWGSSYEQYF.

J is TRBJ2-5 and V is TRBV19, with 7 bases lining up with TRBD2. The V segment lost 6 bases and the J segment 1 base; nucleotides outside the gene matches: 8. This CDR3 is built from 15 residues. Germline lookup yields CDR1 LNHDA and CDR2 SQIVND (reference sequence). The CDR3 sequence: CASSGRRLSQETQYF. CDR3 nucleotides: TGTGCCAGTAGCGGGAGGAGGCTATCCCAAGAGACCCAGTACTTC.

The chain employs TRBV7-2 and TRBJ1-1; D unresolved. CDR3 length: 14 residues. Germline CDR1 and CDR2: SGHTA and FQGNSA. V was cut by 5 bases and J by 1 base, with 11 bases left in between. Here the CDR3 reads CASSPRRRNTEAFF. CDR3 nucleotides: TGTGCCAGCAGCCCCCGACGGAGGAACACTGAAGCTTTCTTT.

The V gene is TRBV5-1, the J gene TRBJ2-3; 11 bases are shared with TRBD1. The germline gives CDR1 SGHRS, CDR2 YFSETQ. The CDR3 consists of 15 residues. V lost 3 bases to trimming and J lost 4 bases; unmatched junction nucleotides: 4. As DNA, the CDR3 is TGCGCCAGCAGCTGGGGGGACAGGGGGTCAGATACGCAGTATTTT. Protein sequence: CASSWGDRGSDTQYF.

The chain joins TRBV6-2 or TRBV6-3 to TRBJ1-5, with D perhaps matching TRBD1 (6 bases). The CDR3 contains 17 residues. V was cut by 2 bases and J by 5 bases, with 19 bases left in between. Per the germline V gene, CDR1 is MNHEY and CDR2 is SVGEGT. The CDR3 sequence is CASSYEATGLPDQPQHF. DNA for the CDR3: TGTGCCAGCAGTTACGAGGCTACAGGGCTCCCCGATCAGCCCCAGCATTTT.

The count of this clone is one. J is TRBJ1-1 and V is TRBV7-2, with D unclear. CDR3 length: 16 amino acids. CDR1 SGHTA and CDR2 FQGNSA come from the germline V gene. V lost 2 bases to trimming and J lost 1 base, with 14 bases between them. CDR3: CASSLYGAGRNTEAFF. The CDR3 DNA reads TGTGCCAGCAGCTTATATGGAGCTGGCAGGAACACTGAAGCTTTCTTT.

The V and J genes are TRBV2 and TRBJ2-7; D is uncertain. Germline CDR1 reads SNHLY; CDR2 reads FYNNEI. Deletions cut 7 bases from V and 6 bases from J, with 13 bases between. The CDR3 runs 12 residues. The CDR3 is CASNRGDLEQYF. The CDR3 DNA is TGTGCCAGCAACCGCGGTGACCTCGAGCAGTACTTC.

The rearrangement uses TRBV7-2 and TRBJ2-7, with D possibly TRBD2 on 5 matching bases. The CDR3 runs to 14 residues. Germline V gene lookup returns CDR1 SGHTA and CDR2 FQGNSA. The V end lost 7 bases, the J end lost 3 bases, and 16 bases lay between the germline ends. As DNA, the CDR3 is TGTGCCAGCACCACCGGGAAGACGGGCTACGAGCAGTACTTC. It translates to CASTTGKTGYEQYF.

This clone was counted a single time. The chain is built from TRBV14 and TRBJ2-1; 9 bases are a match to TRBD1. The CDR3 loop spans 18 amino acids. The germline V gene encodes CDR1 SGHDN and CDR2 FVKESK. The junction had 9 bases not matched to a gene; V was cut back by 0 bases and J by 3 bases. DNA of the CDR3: TGTGCCAGCAGCCAAGAATTCGGGACAGGGAGGTTCTACAATGAGCAGTTCTTC. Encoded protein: CASSQEFGTGRFYNEQFF.

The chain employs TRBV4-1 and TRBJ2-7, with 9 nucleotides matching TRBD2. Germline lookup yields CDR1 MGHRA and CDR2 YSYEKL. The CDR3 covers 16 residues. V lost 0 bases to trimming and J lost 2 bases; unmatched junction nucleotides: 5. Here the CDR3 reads CASSQDWSGGPYEQYF. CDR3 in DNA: TGCGCCAGCAGCCAAGATTGGAGCGGGGGGCCCTACGAGCAGTACTTC.

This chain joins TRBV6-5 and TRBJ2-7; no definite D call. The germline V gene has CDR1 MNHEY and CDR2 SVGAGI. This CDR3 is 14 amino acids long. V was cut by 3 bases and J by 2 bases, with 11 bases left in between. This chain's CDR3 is CASSYSRGPYEQYF. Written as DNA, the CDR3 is TGTGCCAGCAGTTATAGTCGAGGCCCCTACGAGCAGTACTTC.

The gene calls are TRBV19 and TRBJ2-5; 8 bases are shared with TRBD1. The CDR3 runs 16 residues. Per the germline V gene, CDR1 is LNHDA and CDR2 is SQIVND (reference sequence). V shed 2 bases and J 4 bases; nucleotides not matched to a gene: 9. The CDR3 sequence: CASSITSQGGRETQYF. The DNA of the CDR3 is TGTGCCAGTAGTATAACTTCACAGGGGGGTAGAGAGACCCAGTACTTC.

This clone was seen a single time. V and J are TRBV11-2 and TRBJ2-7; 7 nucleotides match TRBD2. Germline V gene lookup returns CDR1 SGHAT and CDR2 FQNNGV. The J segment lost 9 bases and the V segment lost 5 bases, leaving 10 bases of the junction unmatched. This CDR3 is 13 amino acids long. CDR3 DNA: TGTGCCAGCAGCCCGACTAGCCCCGGCGGGCAGTACTTC. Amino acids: CASSPTSPGGQYF.

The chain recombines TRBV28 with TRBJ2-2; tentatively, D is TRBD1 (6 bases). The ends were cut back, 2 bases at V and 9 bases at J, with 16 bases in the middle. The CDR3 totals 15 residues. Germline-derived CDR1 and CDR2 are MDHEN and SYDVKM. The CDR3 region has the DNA TGTGCCAGCAGTTTAAGGGACATTACCGGGTGGGAGCTGTTTTTT. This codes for CASSLRDITGWELFF. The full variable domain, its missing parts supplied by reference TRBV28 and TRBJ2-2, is DVKVTQSSRYLVKRTGEKVFLECVQDMDHENMFWYRQDPGLGLRLIYFSYDVKMKEKGDIPEGYSVSREKKERFSLILESASTNQTSMYLCASSLRDITGWELFFGEGSRLTVL.